This T cell receptor beta chain was recovered during a study of PD-L1 blockade in urothelial cancer. A note on this clone: The antigen remains undetermined.

Study-level points and caveats: Pretreatment TCR clonality in blood, when below the median, was predictive of better survival.

CDR1 and CDR2 (germline): SGHRS, YFSETQ. V shed 4 bases and J 6 bases; nucleotides not matched to a gene: 11. The CDR3 has 15 residues. The assay was immunoSEQ multiplex PCR, and TCRdb's table has in-frame clones only and misses some. The table has 100,000 or so clones, 90% to 95% seen once. The J gene is TRBJ1-2, the V gene TRBV5-1; 8 nucleotides line up with TRBD1. This TCR derives from a woman aged 80 or older with urothelial cancer. This material consisted of PBMCs, taken around atezolizumab (anti-PD-L1) treatment. The DNA for the CDR3 is TGCGCCAGCAGCATAACCGGGACAGGAGGAGATGGCTACACCTTC. It encodes CASSITGTGGDGYTF.